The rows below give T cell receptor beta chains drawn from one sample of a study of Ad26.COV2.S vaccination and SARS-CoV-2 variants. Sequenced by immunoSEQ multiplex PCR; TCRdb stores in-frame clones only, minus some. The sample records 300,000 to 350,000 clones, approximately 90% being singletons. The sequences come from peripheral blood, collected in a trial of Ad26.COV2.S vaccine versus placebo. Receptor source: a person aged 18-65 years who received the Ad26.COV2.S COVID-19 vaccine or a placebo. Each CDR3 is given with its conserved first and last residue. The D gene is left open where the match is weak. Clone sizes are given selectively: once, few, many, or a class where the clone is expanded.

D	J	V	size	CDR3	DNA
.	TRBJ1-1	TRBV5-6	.	CASSFRHEAFF	TGTGCCAGCAGCTTTCGGCATGAAGCTTTCTTT
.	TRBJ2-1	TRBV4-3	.	CASSQEPGPSSYNEQFF	TGCGCCAGCAGCCAAGAACCGGGGCCGAGCTCCTACAATGAGCAGTTCTTC
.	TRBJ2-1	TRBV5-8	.	CASSSSGSKSVEQFF	TGTGCCAGCAGCTCCAGCGGGTCCAAATCCGTGGAGCAGTTCTTC
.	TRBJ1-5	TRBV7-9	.	CASSLNNQPQHF	TGTGCCAGCAGCTTAAACAATCAGCCCCAGCATTTT
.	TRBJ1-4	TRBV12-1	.	CASSLHRGPANEKLFF	TGTGCCAGCAGCTTACACAGGGGTCCGGCTAATGAAAAACTGTTTTTT
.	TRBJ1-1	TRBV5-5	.	CASSWNRAANTEAFF	TGTGCCAGCAGCTGGAACAGGGCAGCGAACACTGAAGCTTTCTTT
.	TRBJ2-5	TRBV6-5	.	CASSKGGGETQYF	TGTGCCAGCAGTAAGGGCGGCGGGGAGACCCAGTACTTC
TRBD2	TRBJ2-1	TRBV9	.	CASSVTGTSGRKDYNEQFF	TGTGCCAGCAGCGTAACCGGGACTAGCGGGAGGAAAGACTACAATGAGCAGTTCTTC
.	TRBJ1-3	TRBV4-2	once	CASSQDGGQDSGNTIYF	TGTGCCAGCAGCCAAGATGGGGGGCAGGACTCTGGAAACACCATATATTTT
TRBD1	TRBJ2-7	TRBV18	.	CASSPTTGTAYEQYF	TGTGCCAGCTCACCAACCACCGGGACAGCCTACGAGCAGTACTTC
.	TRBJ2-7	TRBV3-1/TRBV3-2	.	CASSPDFVSYEQYF	TGTGCCAGCAGTCCGGACTTCGTCTCCTACGAGCAGTACTTC
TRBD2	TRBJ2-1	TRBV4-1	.	CASSPSGLAYNEQFF	TGCGCCAGCAGCCCCTCGGGACTAGCCTACAATGAGCAGTTCTTC
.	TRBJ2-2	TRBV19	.	CASSISTANTGELFF	TGTGCCAGTAGTATATCGACAGCCAATACCGGGGAGCTGTTTTTT
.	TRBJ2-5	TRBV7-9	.	CASSRQVAQETQYF	TGTGCCAGCAGCCGCCAGGTGGCTCAAGAGACCCAGTACTTC
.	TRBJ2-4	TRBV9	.	CASSASGVNIQYF	TGTGCCAGCAGCGCATCTGGAGTAAACATTCAGTACTTC
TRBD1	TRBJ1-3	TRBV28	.	CASTGTGSGRPGNTIYF	TGTGCCAGCACCGGGACAGGGTCAGGGAGGCCTGGAAACACCATATATTTT
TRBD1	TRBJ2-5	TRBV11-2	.	CASSSLQGRQETQYF	TGTGCCAGCAGCTCATTACAGGGGCGGCAAGAGACCCAGTACTTC
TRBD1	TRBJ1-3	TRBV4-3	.	CASSLTGAGNTIYF	TGCGCCAGCAGCCTAACAGGGGCTGGAAACACCATATATTTT
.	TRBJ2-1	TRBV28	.	CASSNSYNEQFF	TGTGCCAGCAGTAACAGTTACAATGAGCAGTTCTTC
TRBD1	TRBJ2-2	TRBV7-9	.	CASSPQGAISGELFF	TGTGCCAGCAGCCCACAGGGGGCTATTTCCGGGGAGCTGTTTTTT
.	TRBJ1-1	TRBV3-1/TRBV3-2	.	CASSPTTSEAFF	TGTGCCAGCAGCCCCACCACTTCCGAAGCTTTCTTT
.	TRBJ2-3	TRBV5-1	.	CASSLAGRRRADTQYF	TGCGCCAGCAGCTTGGCCGGGAGAAGGAGAGCAGATACGCAGTATTTT
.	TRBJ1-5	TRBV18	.	CASSPPGDQQPQHF	TGTGCCAGCTCACCACCTGGGGACCAACAGCCCCAGCATTTT
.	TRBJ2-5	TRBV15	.	CATSGGLQETQYF	TGTGCCACCAGCGGCGGACTACAAGAGACCCAGTACTTC
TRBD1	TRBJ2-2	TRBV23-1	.	CASSQRTGPRYTGELFF	TGCGCCAGCAGTCAAAGGACAGGCCCACGATACACCGGGGAGCTGTTTTTT
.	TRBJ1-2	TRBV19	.	CATFPGGAFGGYTF	TGTGCCACCTTCCCGGGGGGGGCTTTCGGAGGCTACACCTTC
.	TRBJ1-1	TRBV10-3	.	CAISLSSPRRSTEAFF	TGTGCCATCAGTCTATCCTCCCCCCGTAGGAGCACTGAAGCTTTCTTT
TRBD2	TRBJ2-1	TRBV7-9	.	CASSPLPLAGANEQFF	TGTGCCAGCAGCCCCCTGCCTCTAGCGGGAGCCAATGAGCAGTTCTTC
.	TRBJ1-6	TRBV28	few	CASSRNLRSPLHF	TGTGCCAGCAGTAGGAACTTGAGGTCACCCCTCCACTTT
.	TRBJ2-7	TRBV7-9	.	CASSLGVYEQYF	TGTGCCAGCAGCTTAGGGGTTTACGAGCAGTACTTC
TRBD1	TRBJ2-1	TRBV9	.	CASSVEGQGIYNEQFF	TGTGCCAGCAGCGTAGAGGGACAGGGAATTTACAATGAGCAGTTCTTC
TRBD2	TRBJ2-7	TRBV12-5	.	CASGPSRGGGRSYEQYF	TGTGCTAGTGGTCCGTCCCGGGGGGGCGGGAGAAGTTACGAGCAGTACTTC
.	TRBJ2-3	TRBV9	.	CASSVEGGGGTDTQYF	TGTGCCAGCAGCGTAGAGGGTGGGGGCGGCACAGATACGCAGTATTTT
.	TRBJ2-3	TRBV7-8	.	CASSFQRFILRTDTQYF	TGTGCCAGCAGCTTCCAGCGATTCATCTTAAGGACAGATACGCAGTATTTT
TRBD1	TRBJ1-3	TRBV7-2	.	CASSLADRSGNTIYF	TGTGCCAGCAGCTTGGCGGACAGGTCTGGAAACACCATATATTTT
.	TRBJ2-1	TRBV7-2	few	CASSLGTGRFEQFF	TGTGCCAGCAGCTTAGGTACAGGGAGGTTTGAGCAGTTCTTC
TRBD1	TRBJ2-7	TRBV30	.	CAWSVSPLLDRVYEQYF	TGTGCCTGGAGTGTCTCGCCCCTTCTGGACAGGGTCTACGAGCAGTACTTC
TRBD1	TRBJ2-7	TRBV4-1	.	CASSPRDRGHEQYF	TGCGCCAGCAGCCCCAGGGACAGGGGCCACGAGCAGTACTTC
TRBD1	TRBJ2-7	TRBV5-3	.	CARSYWEGGTSIEQYF	TGTGCCAGAAGCTATTGGGAAGGGGGCACCTCAATAGAGCAGTACTTC
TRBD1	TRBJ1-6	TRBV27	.	CASSSSGTGGYNSPLHF	TGTGCCAGCAGTTCGTCCGGGACAGGGGGCTATAATTCACCCCTCCACTTT
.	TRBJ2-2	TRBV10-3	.	CAISPYNTGELFF	TGTGCCATCAGTCCCTATAACACCGGGGAGCTGTTTTTT
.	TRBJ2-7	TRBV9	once	CASSVGRSSYEQYF	TGTGCCAGCAGCGTAGGTCGCAGCTCCTACGAGCAGTACTTC
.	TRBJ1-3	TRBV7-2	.	CASSLARVIAGNTIYF	TGTGCCAGCAGCCTAGCTAGGGTGATTGCAGGAAACACCATATATTTT
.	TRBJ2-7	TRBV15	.	CATSRDRALAYEQYF	TGTGCCACCAGCAGAGATCGGGCGCTTGCCTACGAGCAGTACTTC
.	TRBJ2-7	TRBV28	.	CASSRDRSSYEQYF	TGTGCCAGCAGCCGAGACAGGAGCTCCTACGAGCAGTACTTC
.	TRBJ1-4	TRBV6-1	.	CASSEAVGRGNEKLFF	TGTGCCAGCAGTGAAGCGGTTGGGAGGGGAAATGAAAAACTGTTTTTT
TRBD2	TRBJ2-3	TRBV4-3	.	CASKPGLAGADTQYF	TGCGCCAGCAAGCCGGGACTAGCGGGGGCAGATACGCAGTATTTT
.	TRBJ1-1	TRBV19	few	CASNNPGLNTEAFF	TGTGCCAGTAATAATCCGGGATTGAACACTGAAGCTTTCTTT
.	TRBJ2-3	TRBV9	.	CASSGGLYTDTQYF	TGTGCCAGCAGCGGCGGACTGTACACAGATACGCAGTATTTT
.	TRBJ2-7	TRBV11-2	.	CASSLGRRSGHEQYF	TGTGCCAGCAGCTTAGGTCGGCGAAGCGGGCACGAGCAGTACTTC
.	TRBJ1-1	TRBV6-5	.	CASSNPRDTEAFF	TGTGCCAGCAGTAACCCGAGAGACACTGAAGCTTTCTTT
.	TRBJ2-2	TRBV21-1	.	CASSKWAGQGVSGELFF	TGTGCCAGCAGCAAGTGGGCCGGACAGGGGGTCTCCGGGGAGCTGTTTTTT
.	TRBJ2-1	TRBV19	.	CASSMRGRSNNEQFF	TGTGCCAGTAGTATGAGGGGACGCTCAAACAATGAGCAGTTCTTC
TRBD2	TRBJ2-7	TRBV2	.	CASSGTSGGTYEQYF	TGTGCCAGCAGTGGCACTAGCGGGGGAACCTACGAGCAGTACTTC
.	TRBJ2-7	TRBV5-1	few	CASSTGHSYEQYF	TGCGCCAGCAGTACGGGACACTCCTACGAGCAGTACTTC
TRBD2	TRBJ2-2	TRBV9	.	CASSPPGERGNTGELFF	TGTGCCAGCAGCCCTCCCGGGGAGCGGGGGAACACCGGGGAGCTGTTTTTT
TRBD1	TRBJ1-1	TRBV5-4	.	CASSIGQVDTEAFF	TGTGCCAGCAGCATTGGACAGGTCGACACTGAAGCTTTCTTT
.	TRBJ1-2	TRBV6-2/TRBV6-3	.	CASSYWDQPDGYTF	TGTGCCAGCAGTTACTGGGACCAGCCAGATGGCTACACCTTC